A selection of T cell receptor beta chains follows, all from one sample in a study of siplizumab effects on memory and regulatory T cells. Only in-frame clones appear in the TCRdb table, and some are missing; sequencing was by immunoSEQ multiplex PCR. In the table there are 100,000 or so clones, 85% to 95% of which are singletons. Material: non-Treg CD4+ T cells sorted from blood. These receptors all stem from a human donor in good health. The CDR3 runs from the conserved cysteine through the conserved F or W. The D gene is left open where the match is weak. Only part of the rows carry a size: once, few, many, or a class if the clone is expanded.

CDR3nt | CDR3aa | d_gene | abundance | j_gene | v_gene
TGTGCCAGTAGTATGGTTTGGCTGGGGGGGAACACCGGGGAGCTGTTTTTT | CASSMVWLGGNTGELFF | NA | NA | TRBJ2-2 | TRBV19
TGTGCCTGGAGTGTACTTGGCGGGGTGACGGGGGAGCAGTACTTC | CAWSVLGGVTGEQYF | NA | NA | TRBJ2-7 | TRBV30
TGTGCCAGCAGCTCCACTGGCGAGCGGGAGGGCCTTTATTCCGAGACCCAGTACTTC | CASSSTGEREGLYSETQYF | TRBD2 | NA | TRBJ2-5 | TRBV14
TGTGCCAGCAGAGATGGATCGAGCTCCTACAATGAGCAGTTCTTC | CASRDGSSSYNEQFF | NA | once | TRBJ2-1 | TRBV6-4
TGTGCCAGCAGCCGGACAGTAAGCTCTGGAAACACCATATATTTT | CASSRTVSSGNTIYF | NA | NA | TRBJ1-3 | TRBV14
TGTGCCAGCAGCTTAGAGGGGGTCGGGCCCCAGCATTTT | CASSLEGVGPQHF | NA | NA | TRBJ1-5 | TRBV11-2
TGTGCCAGTAGCACTAAGGCGAGGAACGGGGCTGAAGCTTTCTTT | CASSTKARNGAEAFF | NA | few | TRBJ1-1 | TRBV19
TGTGCCAGCTCCCGAATAGATACGCAGTATTTT | CASSRIDTQYF | NA | NA | TRBJ2-3 | TRBV18
TGTGCCAGCAGTTTCGCAGGGGTGGGGGAGCTGTTTTTT | CASSFAGVGELFF | NA | NA | TRBJ2-2 | TRBV28
TGTGCCAGCAGACGGGACAGGAACACTGAAGCTTTCTTT | CASRRDRNTEAFF | TRBD1 | NA | TRBJ1-1 | TRBV7-2
TGTGCCACCCGAGGGCCAGGGGGTGATACGCAGTATTTT | CATRGPGGDTQYF | TRBD1 | NA | TRBJ2-3 | TRBV28
TGTGCCAGCAGCCCAGACGAATTTCTCCCAGGGCGTAAAAATGAAAAACTGTTTTTT | CASSPDEFLPGRKNEKLFF | NA | once | TRBJ1-4 | TRBV27
TGTGCCAGCAGAGTTGGAGGGGCCGGACAAGAGACCCAGTACTTC | CASRVGGAGQETQYF | NA | NA | TRBJ2-5 | TRBV5-4
TGTGCCAGCTCACTTCTAGCGGTCGAGCAGTACTTC | CASSLLAVEQYF | TRBD2 | NA | TRBJ2-7 | TRBV18
TGCGCCAGCAGTGAGCCCCCCATGAACACTGAAGCTTTCTTT | CASSEPPMNTEAFF | NA | once | TRBJ1-1 | TRBV10-2
TGTGCCAGCAGCTTAAAGACCGCTGGGGGCCGGACAGATACGCAGTATTTT | CASSLKTAGGRTDTQYF | NA | once | TRBJ2-3 | TRBV7-8
TGTGCCAGCTCCCCGCTGGCGGGGGGGACAGCTTACTACAATGAGCAGTTCTTC | CASSPLAGGTAYYNEQFF | TRBD2 | NA | TRBJ2-1 | TRBV18
TGTGCCAGCAGCTTCGCAGCCCAGCCCCAGCATTTT | CASSFAAQPQHF | NA | once | TRBJ1-5 | TRBV7-8
TGCGCCAGCAGCTTGGTGGGGTTAGAGGGCTACACCTTC | CASSLVGLEGYTF | NA | NA | TRBJ1-2 | TRBV5-1
TGTGCCAGCAGTTTAAAGGGGCCCAATTTTGGAAAGTTCTTC | CASSLKGPNFGKFF | NA | NA | TRBJ2-1 | TRBV28
TGTGCCAGCAGCAAAAACCGGGACAGGGACTACGAGCAGTACTTC | CASSKNRDRDYEQYF | TRBD1 | NA | TRBJ2-7 | TRBV6-5
TGTGCCAGCAGCTCGTCGGGACTAGCGGGAGAGAGGGGCGCCGAGCAGTACTTC | CASSSSGLAGERGAEQYF | TRBD2 | NA | TRBJ2-7 | TRBV7-3
TGTGCCAGCAGCACAACGACTAGTTTTGACAGCTCCTACGAGCAGTACTTC | CASSTTTSFDSSYEQYF | NA | NA | TRBJ2-7 | TRBV7-9
TGTGCCAGCAGAGGATGGGTGGGGACCACTGAAGCTTTCTTT | CASRGWVGTTEAFF | NA | NA | TRBJ1-1 | TRBV6-1
TGCGCCAGCTCACCACCGGGACAGGGAAACTCACCCCTCCACTTT | CASSPPGQGNSPLHF | TRBD1 | NA | TRBJ1-6 | TRBV5-1
TGTGCCAGCAGCTTAAGATTGGGGTTAGGCTACAATGAGCAGTTCTTC | CASSLRLGLGYNEQFF | NA | NA | TRBJ2-1 | TRBV7-3
TGTGCCAGCAGTTCCCTCGCGGGAGTATGGGAGCAGTACTTC | CASSSLAGVWEQYF | TRBD2 | NA | TRBJ2-7 | TRBV28
TGTGCCAGCAGCTTAGGCGCTAGCGGGAGCTACGAGCAGTACTTC | CASSLGASGSYEQYF | TRBD2 | NA | TRBJ2-7 | TRBV7-9
TGCGCCAGCCAGGGGCCCTCCGGTTGGTACTTC | CASQGPSGWYF | NA | once | TRBJ2-7 | TRBV10-1
TGTGCCAGCACTATTCGCAGCTTAGGGGAGCTGTTTTTT | CASTIRSLGELFF | NA | NA | TRBJ2-2 | TRBV7-2
TGTGCCAGCGCCCCCGACAGTATCTATGGCTACACCTTC | CASAPDSIYGYTF | NA | NA | TRBJ1-2 | TRBV28
TGTGCCAGCAGCTTAGTGTCGGGGGCCGGGGAGCTGTTTTTT | CASSLVSGAGELFF | NA | once | TRBJ2-2 | TRBV11-2
TGTGCCAGCAGTTACGATCGGGGGGCCAAATGGGATGAGCAGTTCTTC | CASSYDRGAKWDEQFF | NA | once | TRBJ2-1 | TRBV6-6
TGCGCCAGCAGCACAGGGACAGGGGGCAGTTCACCCCTCCACTTT | CASSTGTGGSSPLHF | TRBD1 | NA | TRBJ1-6 | TRBV5-1
TGTGCCAGCAGCTTACGCCGGGTCCAACTTAATTCACCCCTCCACTTT | CASSLRRVQLNSPLHF | NA | NA | TRBJ1-6 | TRBV27
TGTGCCAGCAGAAAGACTAGCGGGACGTACGAGCAGTACTTC | CASRKTSGTYEQYF | TRBD2 | NA | TRBJ2-7 | TRBV2
TGTGCCAGCAGCCCGACCGGGCTAGCCACAGATACGCAGTATTTT | CASSPTGLATDTQYF | NA | NA | TRBJ2-3 | TRBV11-3
TGTGCTAGTGGTGTACCCGGGACAAGTAACACTGAAGCTTTCTTT | CASGVPGTSNTEAFF | NA | few | TRBJ1-1 | TRBV12-5
TGCGCCAGCAGCCTGAATAGCGGGAGCATCTCCTACAATGAGCAGTTCTTC | CASSLNSGSISYNEQFF | TRBD2 | NA | TRBJ2-1 | TRBV5-1
TGTGCCAGCAGTTTATGGGGTTCGAATTCACCCCTCCACTTT | CASSLWGSNSPLHF | NA | NA | TRBJ1-6 | TRBV6-5